Listed below are T cell receptor beta chains from one sample, sequenced in a study of blood T cell repertoires in COVID-19. Data came from immunoSEQ multiplex PCR; TCRdb stores just in-frame clones and leaves some out. The table shows about 80,000 clones, with more than 70% occurring only once. The sample comprised peripheral blood. These receptor sequences come from a woman over 75 with acute or convalescent COVID-19. The CDR3 runs from the conserved cysteine through the conserved F or W. A D gene is named only where the DNA matches it firmly. Clone size is stated in some rows and not others, as once, few, many or a class when expanded.

v_gene	abundance	d_gene	j_gene	CDR3aa	CDR3nt
TRBV2	few	TRBD1	TRBJ1-1	CASSEGQGAVLGTEAFF	TGTGCCAGCAGTGAGGGGCAGGGGGCGGTCTTAGGCACTGAAGCTTTCTTT
TRBV2	NA	NA	TRBJ1-5	CASMGAGRNQPQHF	TGTGCCAGCATGGGGGCCGGTCGCAATCAGCCCCAGCATTTT
TRBV6-5	NA	NA	TRBJ1-1	CASSYSRQNTEAFF	TGTGCCAGCAGTTACTCGAGACAGAACACTGAAGCTTTCTTT
TRBV15	NA	NA	TRBJ2-7	CATSRDLGGGYEQYF	TGTGCCACCAGCAGAGATCTCGGGGGTGGGTACGAGCAGTACTTC
TRBV9	NA	TRBD1	TRBJ1-2	CASSVGTGESTF	TGTGCCAGCAGCGTAGGGACAGGGGAGAGCACCTTC
TRBV6-2/TRBV6-3	NA	TRBD1	TRBJ2-1	CASSLSIGTANNEQFF	TGTGCCAGCAGTCTTTCGATCGGGACAGCCAACAATGAGCAGTTCTTC
TRBV29-1	few	NA	TRBJ1-1	CSVEGGTGGAFF	TGCAGCGTTGAAGGGGGGACTGGGGGAGCTTTCTTT
TRBV25-1	NA	NA	TRBJ2-5	CASSERRGQETQYF	TGTGCCAGCAGTGAAAGAAGAGGGCAAGAGACCCAGTACTTC
TRBV7-2	NA	NA	TRBJ1-1	CASSLNGGSLLQAFF	TGTGCCAGCAGCTTAAATGGGGGCTCCCTTCTTCAAGCTTTCTTT
TRBV18	NA	TRBD1	TRBJ1-6	CASSSGTDNSPLHF	TGTGCCAGCTCCTCGGGGACAGATAATTCACCCCTCCACTTT
TRBV7-9	NA	NA	TRBJ1-2	CASSRGQTNGYTF	TGTGCCAGCAGCCGTGGACAGACTAATGGCTACACCTTC
TRBV15	NA	NA	TRBJ1-4	CATSRDITGSEKLFF	TGTGCCACCAGCAGAGATATCACAGGGTCTGAAAAACTGTTTTTT
TRBV6-5	NA	TRBD1	TRBJ1-1	CASSPLGTANTEAFF	TGTGCCAGCAGTCCCCTAGGGACAGCGAACACTGAAGCTTTCTTT
TRBV2	NA	NA	TRBJ2-5	CASSSGQGAQETQYF	TGTGCCAGCTCGTCCGGACAAGGGGCGCAAGAGACCCAGTACTTC
TRBV21-1	NA	NA	TRBJ1-2	CASSPTGIYGYTF	TGTGCCAGCAGTCCGACAGGGATCTATGGCTACACCTTC
TRBV6-1	NA	TRBD1	TRBJ1-3	CASSEAGDRAAYTIYF	TGTGCCAGCAGTGAAGCGGGAGACAGGGCGGCGTACACCATATATTTT
TRBV6-4	NA	TRBD1	TRBJ2-1	CASSATRGNNEQFF	TGTGCCAGCAGTGCCACCAGGGGGAACAATGAGCAGTTCTTC
TRBV10-2	NA	TRBD1	TRBJ1-5	CASSESGQGNQPQHF	TGCGCCAGCAGTGAGTCAGGACAGGGCAATCAGCCCCAGCATTTT
TRBV28	NA	NA	TRBJ1-5	CASSIADRKNQPQHF	TGTGCCAGCAGCATAGCCGACAGGAAGAATCAGCCCCAGCATTTT
TRBV7-2	NA	NA	TRBJ2-5	CASRSSVAAQETQYF	TGTGCCAGCAGGTCGTCGGTAGCGGCCCAAGAGACCCAGTACTTC
TRBV7-9	NA	TRBD2	TRBJ2-1	CASSPRGGSAGEQFF	TGTGCCAGCAGCCCACGCGGGGGGAGTGCCGGGGAGCAGTTCTTC
TRBV11-2	NA	TRBD2	TRBJ2-3	CASSLIAGGSIDTQYF	TGTGCCAGCAGCTTAATCGCGGGAGGCAGCATTGATACGCAGTATTTT
TRBV5-1	NA	TRBD1	TRBJ1-1	CASRSTGEVNTEAFF	TGCGCCAGCAGATCGACAGGGGAGGTAAACACTGAAGCTTTCTTT
TRBV10-3	NA	NA	TRBJ1-6	CAISEPGGRSSPLHF	TGTGCCATCAGTGAGCCTGGGGGCCGATCTTCACCCCTCCACTTT
TRBV29-1	NA	TRBD2	TRBJ2-7	CSVETSGRAYEQYF	TGCAGCGTCGAGACTAGCGGGAGGGCCTACGAGCAGTACTTC
TRBV6-5	NA	TRBD1	TRBJ1-2	CASNPEGAGGYTF	TGTGCCAGCAATCCCGAGGGGGCGGGTGGCTACACCTTC
TRBV2	NA	TRBD2	TRBJ2-4	CASRGGSKENIQYF	TGTGCCAGCAGGGGGGGGTCGAAGGAAAACATTCAGTACTTC
TRBV28	NA	TRBD1	TRBJ1-2	CASSPYRGNYGYTF	TGTGCCAGCAGTCCTTACAGGGGTAACTATGGCTACACCTTC
TRBV5-1	NA	TRBD2	TRBJ2-7	CASSLRGQLAGGLNEQYF	TGCGCCAGCAGCCTGAGGGGGCAACTAGCGGGAGGGTTGAACGAGCAGTACTTC
TRBV5-1	once	TRBD1	TRBJ2-2	CASSLDRGQGGELFF	TGCGCCAGCAGCTTGGACAGGGGACAGGGCGGGGAGCTGTTTTTT
TRBV12-3/TRBV12-4	NA	TRBD2	TRBJ2-1	CASTRLALNEQFF	TGTGCCAGCACCAGACTAGCGCTGAATGAGCAGTTCTTC
TRBV18	NA	TRBD1	TRBJ1-2	CASSPQGALVVAGYTF	TGTGCCAGCTCACCACAGGGGGCGCTAGTTGTGGCTGGCTACACCTTC
TRBV2	NA	NA	TRBJ1-2	CASNTGLSRGYTF	TGTGCCAGCAATACGGGACTGTCTCGGGGCTACACCTTC
TRBV3-1/TRBV3-2	NA	TRBD1	TRBJ2-7	CASSPPPGQGSYEQYF	TGTGCCAGCAGCCCCCCCCCTGGACAGGGGAGCTACGAGCAGTACTTC
TRBV13	NA	NA	TRBJ1-2	CASSLEGGSYGYTF	TGTGCCAGCAGCTTGGAGGGAGGGTCCTATGGCTACACCTTC
TRBV6-1	NA	NA	TRBJ1-1	CASSEEGHFTEAFF	TGTGCCAGCAGTGAAGAGGGACACTTCACTGAAGCTTTCTTT
TRBV5-1	NA	TRBD2	TRBJ2-5	CASSFVAGGVQETQYF	TGCGCCAGCAGCTTCGTAGCGGGGGGCGTCCAAGAGACCCAGTACTTC
TRBV11-2	NA	TRBD1	TRBJ1-4	CASSPVRQTGTNEKLFF	TGTGCCAGCAGCCCCGTTAGACAGACAGGGACTAATGAAAAACTGTTTTTT
TRBV6-2/TRBV6-3	NA	NA	TRBJ2-5	CASRPGTFPETQYF	TGTGCCAGCAGACCTGGGACTTTCCCCGAGACCCAGTACTTC
TRBV24-1	NA	NA	TRBJ1-1	CATTLDTTNTEAFF	TGTGCCACCACCCTGGACACCACGAACACTGAAGCTTTCTTT
TRBV3-1/TRBV3-2	NA	NA	TRBJ1-4	CASSQEIRRQALFTNEKLFF	TGTGCCAGCAGCCAAGAGATACGGAGGCAGGCTCTCTTTACTAATGAAAAACTGTTTTTT
TRBV5-6	NA	TRBD2	TRBJ2-5	CASSLGLAGGTQYF	TGTGCCAGCAGCTTGGGACTAGCGGGGGGGACCCAGTACTTC
TRBV10-3	NA	NA	TRBJ1-1	CAISDPGRAGTEAFF	TGTGCCATCAGTGACCCTGGTAGGGCGGGTACTGAAGCTTTCTTT
TRBV5-4	NA	NA	TRBJ1-3	CASSLGGKTSGNTIYF	TGTGCCAGCAGCCTCGGGGGTAAAACCTCTGGAAACACCATATATTTT
TRBV6-5	NA	NA	TRBJ2-5	CASTAPGRETQYF	TGTGCCAGCACTGCTCCAGGGCGGGAGACCCAGTACTTC
TRBV19	NA	TRBD2	TRBJ2-3	CASSIARGGSTDTQYF	TGTGCCAGTAGTATTGCCCGGGGGGGTAGCACAGATACGCAGTATTTT
TRBV5-5	NA	NA	TRBJ1-2	CASSLGPGGVDGYTF	TGTGCCAGCAGCTTGGGTCCCGGGGGGGTGGATGGCTACACCTTC